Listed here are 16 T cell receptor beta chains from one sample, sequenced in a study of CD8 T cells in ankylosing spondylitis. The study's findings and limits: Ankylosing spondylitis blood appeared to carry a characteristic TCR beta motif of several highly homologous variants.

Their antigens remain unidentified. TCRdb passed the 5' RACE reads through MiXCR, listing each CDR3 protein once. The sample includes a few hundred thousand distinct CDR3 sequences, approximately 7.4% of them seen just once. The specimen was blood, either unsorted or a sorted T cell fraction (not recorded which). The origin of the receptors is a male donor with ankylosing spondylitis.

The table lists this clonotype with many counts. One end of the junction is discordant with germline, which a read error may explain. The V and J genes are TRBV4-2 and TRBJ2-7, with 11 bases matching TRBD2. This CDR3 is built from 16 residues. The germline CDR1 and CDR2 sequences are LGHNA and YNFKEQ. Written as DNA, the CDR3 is TGTGACAGCAGCGGAGACCCTAGCGGGGGGTTCAACGAGCAGTACTTC. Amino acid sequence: CDSSGDPSGGFNEQYF.

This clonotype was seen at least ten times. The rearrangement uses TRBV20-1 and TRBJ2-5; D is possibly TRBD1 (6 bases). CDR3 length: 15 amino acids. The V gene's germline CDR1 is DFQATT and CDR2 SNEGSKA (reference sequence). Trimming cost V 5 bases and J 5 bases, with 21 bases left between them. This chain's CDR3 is CSADQNPGAGETQYF. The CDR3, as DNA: TGCAGTGCTGATCAAAACCCAGGGGCAGGGGAGACCCAGTACTTC.

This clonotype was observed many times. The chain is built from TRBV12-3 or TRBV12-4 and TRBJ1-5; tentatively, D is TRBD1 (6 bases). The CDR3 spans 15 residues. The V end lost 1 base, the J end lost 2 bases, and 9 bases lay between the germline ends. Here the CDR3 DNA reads TGTGCCAGCAGTTTAGGGGGGCTGGGCAATCAGCCCCAGCATTTT. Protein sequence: CASSLGGLGNQPQHF.

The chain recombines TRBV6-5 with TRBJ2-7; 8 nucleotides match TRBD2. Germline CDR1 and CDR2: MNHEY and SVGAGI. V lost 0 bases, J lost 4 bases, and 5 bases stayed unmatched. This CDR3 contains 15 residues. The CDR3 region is CASSYSGPGGYEQYF. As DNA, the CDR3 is TGTGCCAGCAGTTACTCGGGGCCGGGGGGGTACGAGCAGTACTTC.

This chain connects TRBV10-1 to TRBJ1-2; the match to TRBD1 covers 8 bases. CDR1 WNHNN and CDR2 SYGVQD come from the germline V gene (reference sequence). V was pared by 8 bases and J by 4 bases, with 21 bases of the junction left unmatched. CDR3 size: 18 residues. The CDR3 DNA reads TGCGCCAGCCCGGTTGTTTCCGCGGACAGGGAAAATTCCTATGGCTACACCTTC. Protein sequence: CASPVVSADRENSYGYTF.

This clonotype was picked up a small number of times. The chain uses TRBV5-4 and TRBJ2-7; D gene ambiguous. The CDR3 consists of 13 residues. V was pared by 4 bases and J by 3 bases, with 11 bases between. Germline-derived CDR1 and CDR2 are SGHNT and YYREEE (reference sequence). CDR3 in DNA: TGTGCCAGCAGCCCACAACACAGCTACGAGCAGTACTTC. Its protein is CASSPQHSYEQYF. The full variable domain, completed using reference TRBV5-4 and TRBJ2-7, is ETGVTQSPTHLIKTRGQQVTLRCSSQSGHNTVSWYQQALGQGPQFIFQYYREEENGRGNFPPRFSGLQFPNYSSELNVNALELDDSALYLCASSPQHSYEQYFGPGTRLTVT.

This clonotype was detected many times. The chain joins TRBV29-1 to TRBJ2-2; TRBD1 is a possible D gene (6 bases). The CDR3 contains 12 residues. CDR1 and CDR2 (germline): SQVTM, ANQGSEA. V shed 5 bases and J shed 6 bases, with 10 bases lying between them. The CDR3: CSVLGGSGELFF. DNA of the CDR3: TGCAGCGTTTTAGGGGGTTCCGGGGAGCTGTTTTTT.

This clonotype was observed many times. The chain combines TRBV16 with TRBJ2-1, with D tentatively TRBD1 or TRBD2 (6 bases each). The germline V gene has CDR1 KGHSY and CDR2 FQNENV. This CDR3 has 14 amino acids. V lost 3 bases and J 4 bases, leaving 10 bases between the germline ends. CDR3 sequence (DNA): TGTGCCAGCAGCCACGGGGGCCAGTACAATGAGCAGTTCTTC. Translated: CASSHGGQYNEQFF.

The CDR3: CASSKKGPWAHVLTF. CDR3 nucleotide sequence: TGTGCCAGCAGCAAGAAGGGCCCCTGGGCACACGTCCTGACTTTC. The V call is TRBV3-1, the J call TRBJ2-6; D is unclear. Germline CDR1 and CDR2: LGHDT and YNNKEL (reference sequence). The CDR3 sequence is 15 residues long. V shed 5 bases and J shed 11 bases, with 19 bases lying between them.

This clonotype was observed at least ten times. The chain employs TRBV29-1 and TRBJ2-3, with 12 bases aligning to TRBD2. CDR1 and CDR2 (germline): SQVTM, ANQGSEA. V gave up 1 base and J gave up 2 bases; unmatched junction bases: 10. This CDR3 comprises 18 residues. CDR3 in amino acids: CSVEAWTSGIKYTDTQYF. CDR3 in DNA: TGCAGCGTTGAAGCCTGGACTAGCGGGATCAAGTACACAGATACGCAGTATTTT.

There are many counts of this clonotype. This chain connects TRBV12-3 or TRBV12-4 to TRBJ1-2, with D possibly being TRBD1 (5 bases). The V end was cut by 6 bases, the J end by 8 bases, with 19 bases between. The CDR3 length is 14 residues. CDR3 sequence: CASSGGGMSKGYTF. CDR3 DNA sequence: TGTGCCAGCAGCGGGGGGGGTATGTCGAAAGGCTACACCTTC.

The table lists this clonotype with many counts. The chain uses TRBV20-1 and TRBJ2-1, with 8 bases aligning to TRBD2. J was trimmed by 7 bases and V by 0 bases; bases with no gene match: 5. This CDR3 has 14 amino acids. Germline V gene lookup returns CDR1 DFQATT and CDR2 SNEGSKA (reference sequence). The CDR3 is CSARDISGRNEQFF. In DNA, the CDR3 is TGCAGTGCTAGAGATATCAGCGGGAGAAATGAGCAGTTCTTC.

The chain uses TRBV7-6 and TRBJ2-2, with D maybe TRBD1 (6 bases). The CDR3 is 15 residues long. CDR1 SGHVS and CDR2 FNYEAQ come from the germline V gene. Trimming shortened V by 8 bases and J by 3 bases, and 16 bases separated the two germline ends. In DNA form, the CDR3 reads TGTGCCAGCGCCACAGGGAAAGGGGACACCGGGGAGCTGTTTTTT. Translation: CASATGKGDTGELFF.

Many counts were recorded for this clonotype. CDR3 nucleotide sequence: TGTGCCAGCAGCTTAACTGGGACTAGCGGGATGTACCAAGAGACCCAGTACTTC. This encodes CASSLTGTSGMYQETQYF. V is TRBV11-2 and J is TRBJ2-5, with 13 bases aligning to TRBD2. The CDR3 loop spans 18 amino acids. After removal of 2 bases from V and 0 bases from J, the junction contained 6 bases not matched to a gene. In germline, CDR1 is SGHAT, CDR2 FQNNGV.

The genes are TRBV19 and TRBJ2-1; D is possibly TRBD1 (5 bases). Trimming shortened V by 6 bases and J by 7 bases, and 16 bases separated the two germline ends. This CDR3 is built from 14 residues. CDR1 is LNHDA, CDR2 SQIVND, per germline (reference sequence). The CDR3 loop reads CASRVGVKGNEQFF. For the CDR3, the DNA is TGTGCCAGTAGAGTAGGGGTGAAGGGGAATGAGCAGTTCTTC.

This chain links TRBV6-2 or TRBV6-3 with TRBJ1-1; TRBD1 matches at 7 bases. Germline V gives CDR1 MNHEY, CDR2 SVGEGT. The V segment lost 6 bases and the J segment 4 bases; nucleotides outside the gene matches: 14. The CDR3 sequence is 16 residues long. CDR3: CASSPQGMMGSTEAFF. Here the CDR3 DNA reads TGTGCCAGCAGCCCACAGGGGATGATGGGTAGCACTGAAGCTTTCTTT.